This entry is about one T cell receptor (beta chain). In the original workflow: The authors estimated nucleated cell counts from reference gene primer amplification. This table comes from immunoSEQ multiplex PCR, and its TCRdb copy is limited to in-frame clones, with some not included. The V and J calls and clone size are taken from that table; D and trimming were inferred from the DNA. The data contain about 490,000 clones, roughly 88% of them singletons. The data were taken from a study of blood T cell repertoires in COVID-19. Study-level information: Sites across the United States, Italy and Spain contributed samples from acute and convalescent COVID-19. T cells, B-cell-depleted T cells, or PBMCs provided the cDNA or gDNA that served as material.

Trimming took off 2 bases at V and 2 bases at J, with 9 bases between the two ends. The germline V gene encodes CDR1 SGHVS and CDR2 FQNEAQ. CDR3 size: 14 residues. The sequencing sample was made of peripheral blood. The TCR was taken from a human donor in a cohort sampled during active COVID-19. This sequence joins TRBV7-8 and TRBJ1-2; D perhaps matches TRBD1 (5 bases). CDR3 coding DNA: TGTGCCAGCAGCTTAACCGACAGAAACTATGGCTACACCTTC. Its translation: CASSLTDRNYGYTF.